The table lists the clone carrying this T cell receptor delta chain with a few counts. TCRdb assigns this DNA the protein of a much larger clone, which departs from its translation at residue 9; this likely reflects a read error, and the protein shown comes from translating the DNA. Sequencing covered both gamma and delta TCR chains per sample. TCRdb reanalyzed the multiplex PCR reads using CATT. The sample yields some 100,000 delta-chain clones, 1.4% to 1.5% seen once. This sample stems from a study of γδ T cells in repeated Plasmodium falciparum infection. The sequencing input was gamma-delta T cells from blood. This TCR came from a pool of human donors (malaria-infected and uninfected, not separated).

CDR3 loop: CACDTLGGSTDKLIF. CDR3 DNA: TGTGCCTGTGACACCCTGGGGGGAAGCACCGATAAACTCATCTTT. The V and J genes are TRDV2 and TRDJ1, with 7 bases fitting TRDD3. TCRdb carries no J gene annotation; the J gene was assigned here by matching the DNA with germline. The ends lost 0 bases at V and 1 base at J; junction bases unmatched: 4. Looked up from germline, CDR1 is GEAIGNYY and CDR2 is EKD. This CDR3 region has 15 residues.